This T cell receptor beta chain was observed in a study of radiation and T cells in renal cell carcinoma (dated by TCRdb to 2018 to 2020). Broadly, across the study: The samples were drawn from a clinical trial, where primary renal cell carcinomas were treated with 15 Gy of stereotactic body radiation therapy and then removed by nephrectomy 4 weeks afterward. TCR beta sequencing covered 50 to 55 samples in total, comprising approximately 26 tumors and about 27 peripheral blood samples. A total of 3.5 million to 4.5 million unique CDR3 nucleotide sequences, encoding roughly 2.7 million unique CDR3 amino acid sequences, were found across all 50 or so samples.

The time point tag for this specimen amounts to: baseline pretreatment blood. Taken with the paper, the label for treatment or condition translates to: 15 Gy SBRT to primary tumor, nephrectomy 4 weeks later. To track tumor-enriched clonotypes, serial peripheral blood was sampled from radiation-treated patients at baseline and at 2 weeks and 4 weeks after SBRT. Renal cell carcinoma with clear cell pathology was present in all patients. The QIAamp DNA Blood Mini Kit (Qiagen) was used to prepare genomic DNA for TCR sequencing. The analyses included just those samples that passed every quality control check. The CDR3 runs 14 residues from the cysteine to the phenylalanine. The read is trimmed to its CDR3 DNA, 42 bases read in frame from base 1. CDR1 and CDR2 were assigned from the germline V gene as KGHSH and LQKENI. Here V drops 2 bases and J drops 8 bases, and the junction holds 3 bases not matched to any gene.

This clone was seen more than once but under ten times. What antigen it recognizes has not been identified. Per-base quality was not reported, and no clone a single base away is much larger than it. TCR beta libraries were generated from genomic DNA with the immunoSEQ kit, following the manufacturer's recommendations. To prepare the libraries, a first multiplex PCR with proprietary primers was run, followed by a second PCR that added unique barcodes, and a bead cleanup was done after each round. A kit-provided positive control reaction and a negative control reaction were included in every sample batch. The final libraries were assessed on an Agilent 4200 TapeStation D1000 ScreenTape, pooled by volume, and quantified by qPCR. Sequencing ran on an Illumina NextSeq500 with a MidOutput 150-cycle cartridge, using 156 Read1 and 15 Index1 cycles with kit custom primers. The pooled library was loaded at 0.95 to 1 pM with around 20% PhiX control spiked in. As for how the authors treated the data: Vendor-processed data were analyzed in R, with a clonotype defined as all T cells sharing the same CDR3 nucleotide sequence. For clone abundance analyses, frequencies were normalized to the 10,000 most abundant clones per sample. Public T cell clones, which averaged fewer than five per sample, were excluded before analysis. An abundance difference of at least 32-fold between compartments was the criterion for calling clonotypes tumor-enriched or baseline blood-enriched. Clonotypes expanded or contracted between blood time points were identified with a beta-binomial differential abundance model. The Baroni-Urbani and Buser coefficient was used to measure tumor-blood repertoire similarity, and groups were compared with two-tailed Wilcoxon tests in R. In TCRdb, the immuneACCESS table is reduced to in-frame sequences with V and J assigned. These tables do not hold every clone; where another copy was compared, an unresolved V gene accounts for under half, and the others remain unexplained. Clone size and the V and J calls come from that table; the DNA yielded D and trimming. The sample contains more than 140,000 clones, over 80% of them found a single time. The ten largest clones capture roughly 25% of the sample.

Study-wide conclusions, independent of this receptor: The single-armed trial design could not address effects of radiation dose or scheduling on the TCR repertoire. Changes in the blood repertoire were not tracked past 4 weeks after treatment. Because pretreatment tumor biopsies were not available, the study could not determine whether clonotypes were already present within the tumor at baseline. Top tumor clonotypes rose in blood from baseline to 2 weeks post-radiation, then contracted by 4 weeks, suggesting transient expansion of tumor-resident clones.

Sample: blood, taken from a patient whose treatment included radiotherapy and nephrectomy. The chain is encoded by TRBV18 joined to TRBJ1-2, with TRBD1 identical over 12 junction bases. The origin of this receptor is a woman aged 45-65 years with renal cell carcinoma. The DNA is TGTGCCAGCTCACCAGGGACAGGGGGCAACGGCTACACCTTC. Its protein product is CASSPGTGGNGYTF.